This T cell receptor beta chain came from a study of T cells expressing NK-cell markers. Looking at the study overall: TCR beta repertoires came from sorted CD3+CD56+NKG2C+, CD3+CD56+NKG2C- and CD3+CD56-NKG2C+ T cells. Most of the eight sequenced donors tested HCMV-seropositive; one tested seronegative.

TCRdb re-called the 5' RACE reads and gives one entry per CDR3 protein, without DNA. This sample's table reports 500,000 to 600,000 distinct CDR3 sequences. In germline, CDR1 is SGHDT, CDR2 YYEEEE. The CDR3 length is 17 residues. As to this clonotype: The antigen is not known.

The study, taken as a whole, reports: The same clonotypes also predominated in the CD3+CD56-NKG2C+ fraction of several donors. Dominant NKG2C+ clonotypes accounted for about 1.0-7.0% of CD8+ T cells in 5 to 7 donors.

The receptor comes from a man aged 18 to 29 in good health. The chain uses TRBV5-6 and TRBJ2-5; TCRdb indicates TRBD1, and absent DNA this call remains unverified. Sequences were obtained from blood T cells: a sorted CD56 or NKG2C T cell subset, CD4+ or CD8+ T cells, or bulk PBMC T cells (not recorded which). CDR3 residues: CASSPGRRRGNGETQYF.